Listed here are 14 T cell receptor beta chains from one sample, sequenced in a study of a mutant IDH1 vaccine in newly diagnosed glioma. These receptors have no known antigen. TCRdb's table, derived via immunoSEQ multiplex PCR, lists solely in-frame clones and lacks some. This table holds some 38,000 clones, 75% to 85% found once. The time point denotes: week 23, last vaccination. Vaccination used 300 ug of mutant IDH1 20-mer peptide per dose, with topical imiquimod. Material: PBMCs, obtained from a glioma patient whose treatment included an IDH1 peptide vaccine. Receptors originate from a man aged 40-49 years with glioma.

The chain is built from TRBV10-1 and TRBJ2-7, with TRBD1 matching 7 bases. The trim removed 6 bases at V and 0 bases at J, leaving 2 bases unmatched. The CDR3 is 13 residues long. Germline assignment: CDR1 WNHNN and CDR2 SYGVQD (reference sequence). CDR3 sequence reads: CASSTGVSYEQYF. In DNA, the CDR3 is TGCGCCAGCAGCACAGGGGTCTCCTACGAGCAGTACTTC.

This sequence joins TRBV27 and TRBJ1-5; 8 positions agree with TRBD1. Germline V gives CDR1 MNHEY, CDR2 SMNVEV (reference sequence). V lost 5 bases, J lost 1 base, and 7 bases stayed unmatched. The CDR3 covers 16 residues. For the CDR3, the DNA is TGTGCCAGCAGTCTCTCGACAGGGGTAAGCAATCAGCCCCAGCATTTT. This gives the protein CASSLSTGVSNQPQHF.

The chain links TRBV4-2 to TRBJ2-5; TRBD2 is a possible D gene (6 bases). CDR1 is LGHNA and CDR2 is YNFKEQ in the germline V gene. CDR3 length: 15 residues. Trimming cost V 0 bases and J 6 bases, with 14 bases left between them. CDR3 in amino acids: CASSQDLEGPKTQYF. In nucleotides, the CDR3 is TGTGCCAGCAGCCAAGATCTGGAGGGACCGAAGACCCAGTACTTC.

The genes are TRBV20-1 and TRBJ2-1; unclear D gene. From germline, CDR1 is DFQATT and CDR2 SNEGSKA (reference sequence). This CDR3 comprises 11 residues. Trimming left V 3 bases short and J 9 bases short, with 9 bases between. CDR3 region: CSARKSPEQFF. Here the CDR3 DNA reads TGCAGTGCTAGGAAGTCACCTGAGCAGTTCTTC.

This clone was seen once. The rearrangement joins TRBV5-1 to TRBJ2-7; D is unresolved. The CDR3 runs to 14 residues. Per germline, CDR1 SGHRS and CDR2 YFSETQ. Trimming shortened V by 1 base and J by 3 bases, and 11 bases separated the two germline ends. As DNA, the CDR3 is TGCGCCAGCAGCTTGACGTCAGTCATCTACGAGCAGTACTTC. Translating it yields CASSLTSVIYEQYF.

J is TRBJ1-2 and V is TRBV5-5; D is unresolved. Germline V lookup: CDR1 SGHKS, CDR2 YYEKEE (reference sequence). The CDR3 covers 13 residues. The V gene lost 3 bases and the J gene lost 4 bases, with 10 bases spanning the gap. The CDR3 protein is CASSSGSGYGYTF. CDR3 coding DNA: TGTGCCAGCAGCTCGGGCAGTGGCTATGGCTACACCTTC. Filled out from reference TRBV5-5 and TRBJ1-2, the complete variable domain reads DAGVTQSPTHLIKTRGQQVTLRCSPISGHKSVSWYQQVLGQGPQFIFQYYEKEERGRGNFPDRFSARQFPNYSSELNVNALLLGDSALYLCASSSGSGYGYTFGSGTRLTVV.

The sample holds one count of this clone. The chain is built from TRBV4-1 and TRBJ2-2; weak D call: TRBD1 (5 bases). V was cut by 4 bases and J by 3 bases, with 15 bases left in between. The germline CDR1 and CDR2 sequences are MGHRA and YSYEKL. This CDR3 spans 16 amino acids. The chain's CDR3 is CASSRKPDIDTGELFF. CDR3 nucleotides: TGCGCCAGCAGCCGGAAACCGGACATCGACACCGGGGAGCTGTTTTTT.

The chain recombines TRBV7-9 with TRBJ2-1; TRBD2 matches 10 bases. CDR1 is SEHNR, CDR2 FQNEAQ, per germline (reference sequence). The trim removed 1 base at V and 8 bases at J, leaving 5 bases unmatched. The CDR3 is 15 amino acids. Here the CDR3 reads CASSLGTSGHDEQFF. The CDR3 nucleotides read TGTGCCAGCAGCTTAGGGACTAGCGGTCATGATGAGCAGTTCTTC.

The rearrangement joins TRBV10-1 to TRBJ2-7; 16 bases agree with TRBD2. This CDR3 spans 18 amino acids. Germline-derived CDR1 and CDR2 are WNHNN and SYGVQD (reference sequence). V dropped 0 bases and J dropped 5; count of bases not matched to a gene: 7. The CDR3 nucleotides read TGCGCCAGCAGTGAGTCAGGGACTAGCGGGAGGGCCGTCGACGAGCAGTACTTC. This encodes CASSESGTSGRAVDEQYF.

The V and J genes are TRBV7-8 and TRBJ1-1; D gene unclear. V was cut by 2 bases and J by 5 bases, with 9 bases left in between. The germline V gene has CDR1 SGHVS and CDR2 FQNEAQ. The CDR3 extends over 13 amino acids. CDR3: CASSLRLETEAFF. CDR3 nucleotides: TGTGCCAGCAGCTTAAGATTGGAGACTGAAGCTTTCTTT.

As for this clone: A read error may account for a junction end that differs from germline. CDR3 in DNA: TGTGCTAGCAGCTTAGGACAGAAAGAGACCCAGTACTTC. Translation gives CASSLGQKETQYF. This sequence joins TRBV7-7 and TRBJ2-5, with D possibly being TRBD1 (6 bases). The CDR3 sequence is 13 residues long. Germline CDR1 is SSHAT and CDR2 is FNYEAQ (reference sequence).

The chain joins TRBV14 to TRBJ2-7, with D tentatively TRBD1 or TRBD2 (7 bases each). Between the trimmed V and J ends, which lost 0 bases and 8 bases, there was a span of 17 bases. The V gene's germline CDR1 is SGHDN and CDR2 FVKESK. The CDR3 spans 15 residues. The CDR3 protein is CASSQDRQGGSKQYF. CDR3 coding DNA: TGTGCCAGCAGCCAAGATAGACAGGGAGGGAGCAAGCAGTACTTC. The entire variable domain, with the rest obtained from reference TRBV14 and TRBJ2-7, is as follows: EAGVTQFPSHSVIEKGQTVTLRCDPISGHDNLYWYRRVMGKEIKFLLHFVKESKQDESGMPNNRFLAERTGGTYSTLKVQPAELEDSGVYFCASSQDRQGGSKQYFGPGTRLTVT.

The gene calls are TRBV7-9 and TRBJ2-6; weak D call: TRBD2 (5 bases). V lost 4 bases to trimming and J lost 4 bases, with 14 bases between them. The CDR3 length is 16 residues. Germline assignment: CDR1 SEHNR and CDR2 FQNEAQ (reference sequence). The CDR3 protein is CASSYLIRGGANVLTF. The CDR3 DNA sequence: TGTGCCAGCAGCTACCTGATCCGGGGAGGGGCCAACGTCCTGACTTTC.

The gene calls are TRBV19 and TRBJ1-6; D uncertain. Germline CDR1 reads LNHDA; CDR2 reads SQIVND (reference sequence). CDR3 length: 14 amino acids. The V end lost 1 base, the J end lost 9 bases, and 10 bases lay between the germline ends. This CDR3 reads CASSIGGAFSPLHF. The CDR3 DNA reads as TGTGCCAGTAGTATAGGTGGTGCGTTTTCACCCCTCCACTTT.